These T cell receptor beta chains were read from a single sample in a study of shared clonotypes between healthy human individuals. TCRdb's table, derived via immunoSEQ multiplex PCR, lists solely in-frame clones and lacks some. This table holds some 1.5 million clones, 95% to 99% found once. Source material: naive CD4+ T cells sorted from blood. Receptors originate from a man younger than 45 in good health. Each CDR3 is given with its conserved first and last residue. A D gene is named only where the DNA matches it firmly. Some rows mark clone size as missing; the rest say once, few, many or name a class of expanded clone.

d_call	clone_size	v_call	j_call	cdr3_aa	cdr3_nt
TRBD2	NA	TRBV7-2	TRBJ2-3	CASTLGRETDTQYF	TGTGCCAGCACCCTCGGGCGGGAGACAGATACGCAGTATTTT
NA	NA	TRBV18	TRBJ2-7	CASSPSDTMEQYF	TGTGCCAGCTCACCCTCAGATACGATGGAGCAGTACTTC
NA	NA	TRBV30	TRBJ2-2	CAWSPKRRAGELFF	TGTGCCTGGAGTCCTAAGCGTAGGGCCGGGGAGCTGTTTTTT
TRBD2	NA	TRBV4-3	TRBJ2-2	CASSQDSLAGAGELFF	TGCGCCAGCAGCCAAGATTCCCTAGCGGGAGCCGGGGAGCTGTTTTTT
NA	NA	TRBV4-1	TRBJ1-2	CASSFEPGPAANYGYTF	TGCGCCAGCAGCTTCGAACCAGGACCAGCCGCTAACTATGGCTACACCTTC
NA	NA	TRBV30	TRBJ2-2	CAWSPRTTGELFF	TGTGCCTGGAGTCCGAGGACCACCGGGGAGCTGTTTTTT
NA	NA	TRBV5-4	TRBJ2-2	CASRGQGGLAPVTGELFF	TGTGCCAGCAGGGGACAGGGTGGACTAGCGCCCGTCACCGGGGAGCTGTTTTTT
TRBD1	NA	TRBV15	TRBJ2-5	CATSGRTGGGQETQYF	TGTGCCACCAGCGGGCGGACAGGGGGCGGGCAGGAGACCCAGTACTTC
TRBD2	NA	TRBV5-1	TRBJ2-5	CASSEGLAGGYQETQYF	TGCGCCAGCAGCGAGGGACTAGCGGGAGGGTACCAAGAGACCCAGTACTTC
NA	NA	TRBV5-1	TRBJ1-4	CASRLDRANEKLFF	TGCGCCAGCAGGTTAGACCGGGCTAATGAAAAACTGTTTTTT
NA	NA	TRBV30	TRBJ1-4	CAWGWKGRGDEKLFF	TGTGCCTGGGGGTGGAAGGGTAGAGGGGATGAAAAACTGTTTTTT
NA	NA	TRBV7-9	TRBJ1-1	CASSLQRPNTEAFF	TGTGCCAGCAGCTTACAGCGACCGAACACTGAAGCTTTCTTT
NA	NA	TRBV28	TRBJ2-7	CASSQLADEQYF	TGTGCCAGCAGTCAACTAGCTGACGAGCAGTACTTC
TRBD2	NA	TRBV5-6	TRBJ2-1	CASSPDFGSGSIYEQFF	TGTGCCAGCAGCCCGGACTTTGGAAGCGGGAGTATATATGAGCAGTTCTTC
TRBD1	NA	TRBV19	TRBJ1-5	CASSWRQGLSDQPQHF	TGTGCCAGTAGCTGGAGACAGGGGTTATCGGATCAGCCCCAGCATTTT
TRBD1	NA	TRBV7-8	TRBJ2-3	CASSLARDRGVDTQYF	TGTGCCAGCAGCTTAGCTCGGGACAGGGGCGTGGATACGCAGTATTTT
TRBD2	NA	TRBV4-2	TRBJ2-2	CASSRLAGVSGGELFF	TGTGCCAGCAGCCGACTAGCGGGAGTATCTGGCGGGGAGCTGTTTTTT
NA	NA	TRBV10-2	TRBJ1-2	CASSHDEGGYTF	TGCGCCAGCAGTCATGATGAAGGAGGCTACACCTTC
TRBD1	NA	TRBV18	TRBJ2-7	CASSPGTGGHYEQYF	TGTGCCAGCTCACCCGGGACAGGGGGACACTACGAGCAGTACTTC
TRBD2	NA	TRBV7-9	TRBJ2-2	CASSTPGTSGPLNTGELFF	TGTGCCAGCAGCACTCCCGGGACTAGCGGACCCTTGAACACCGGGGAGCTGTTTTTT
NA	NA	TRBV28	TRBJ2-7	CASSLASRDAYEQYF	TGTGCCAGCAGTTTGGCTAGCCGGGACGCCTACGAGCAGTACTTC
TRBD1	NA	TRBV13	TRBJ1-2	CASSLIYRGQGGYTF	TGTGCCAGCAGCTTAATCTACAGGGGGCAAGGTGGCTACACCTTC
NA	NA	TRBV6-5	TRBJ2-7	CASSPNSPYEQYF	TGTGCCAGCAGCCCTAATTCCCCTTACGAGCAGTACTTC
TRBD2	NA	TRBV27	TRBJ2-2	CASSSHSGGNGELFF	TGTGCCAGCAGTTCACATAGCGGGGGAAACGGGGAGCTGTTTTTT
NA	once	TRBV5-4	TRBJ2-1	CASSVGLRAEFF	TGTGCCAGCAGCGTAGGTCTCAGAGCTGAGTTCTTC
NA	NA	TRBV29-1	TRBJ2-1	CSVDSVTGFSQRGFDNEQFF	TGCAGCGTTGATAGTGTCACAGGGTTCTCTCAGCGTGGTTTCGACAATGAGCAGTTCTTC
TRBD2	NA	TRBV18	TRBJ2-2	CASSPPFRDGWTSGGAGFTGELFF	TGTGCCAGCTCACCTCCATTCCGGGACGGATGGACTAGCGGGGGCGCGGGATTCACCGGGGAGCTGTTTTTT
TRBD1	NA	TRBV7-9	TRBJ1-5	CASSLGTGFTNQPQHF	TGTGCCAGCAGCTTGGGGACAGGATTTACAAATCAGCCCCAGCATTTT
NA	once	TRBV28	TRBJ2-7	CASSFVGSLSYEQYF	TGTGCCAGCAGTTTTGTCGGGAGTTTGTCCTACGAGCAGTACTTC
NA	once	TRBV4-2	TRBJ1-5	CASSQGRRDSNQPQHF	TGTGCCAGCAGCCAAGGAAGGAGAGATAGCAATCAGCCCCAGCATTTT
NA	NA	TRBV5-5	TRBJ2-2	CASSLEGFGGRELFF	TGTGCCAGCAGCTTGGAGGGCTTTGGGGGACGGGAGCTGTTTTTT
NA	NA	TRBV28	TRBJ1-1	CASSEGPSEAFF	TGTGCCAGCAGTGAGGGACCCTCTGAAGCTTTCTTT
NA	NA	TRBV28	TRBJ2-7	CASSLSGQNYEQYF	TGTGCCAGCAGTTTATCAGGACAGAACTACGAGCAGTACTTC
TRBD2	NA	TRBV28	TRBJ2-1	CASRPGSAGANEQFF	TGTGCCAGCAGACCAGGGAGCGCGGGAGCCAATGAGCAGTTCTTC
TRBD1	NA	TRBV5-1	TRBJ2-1	CASSLRDRETDEQFF	TGCGCCAGCAGCCTCCGGGACAGGGAGACGGATGAGCAGTTCTTC
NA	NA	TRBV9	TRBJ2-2	CASSVLQGYIAGELFF	TGTGCCAGCAGCGTATTACAGGGTTATATTGCCGGGGAGCTGTTTTTT
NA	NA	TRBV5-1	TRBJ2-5	CASTVLGVGETQYF	TGCGCCAGCACCGTGTTGGGTGTCGGAGAGACCCAGTACTTC
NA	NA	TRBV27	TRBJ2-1	CASSFTLNNEQFF	TGTGCCAGCAGTTTCACCCTAAACAATGAGCAGTTCTTC
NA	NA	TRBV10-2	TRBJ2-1	CASRAPSLYNEQFF	TGCGCCAGCAGGGCCCCTTCCCTCTACAATGAGCAGTTCTTC
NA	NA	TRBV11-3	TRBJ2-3	CASSQGTGTDTQYF	TGTGCCAGCAGTCAGGGGACCGGCACAGATACGCAGTATTTT
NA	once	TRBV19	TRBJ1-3	CASSIAVSGNTIYF	TGTGCCAGTAGTATCGCCGTTAGCGGAAACACCATATATTTT
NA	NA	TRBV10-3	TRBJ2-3	CATSRGPTDTQYF	TGTGCCACCTCTCGCGGGCCTACAGATACGCAGTATTTT
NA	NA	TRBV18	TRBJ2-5	CASSPFTDSQETQYF	TGTGCCAGCTCACCATTTACTGACTCCCAAGAGACCCAGTACTTC
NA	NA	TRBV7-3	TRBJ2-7	CASSRGGRWKNEQYF	TGTGCCAGCAGCAGAGGGGGGAGATGGAAGAACGAGCAGTACTTC
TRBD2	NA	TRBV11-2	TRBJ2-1	CASSLSGRVNNEQFF	TGTGCCAGCAGCCTCAGCGGGAGGGTCAACAATGAGCAGTTCTTC
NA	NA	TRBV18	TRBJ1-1	CASSPPTVGLMNTEAFF	TGTGCCAGCTCACCACCCACCGTTGGGCTCATGAACACTGAAGCTTTCTTT